The 8 T cell receptor beta chains given below trace back to one sample, sequenced in a study of memory CD4+ T cells and cytomegalovirus serostatus. The sort gate was single viable CD3+CD4+CD8-CD45RO+ cells for memory CD4+ T cells. Assay: immunoSEQ multiplex PCR; the TCRdb copy retains only in-frame clones and omits some. The sample holds tens of thousands of clones, over 65% seen once. Source material: memory CD4+ T cells from blood. The receptors derive from an adult in good health and CMV-seronegative.

This chain uses TRBV13 with TRBJ2-5, with 9 bases fitting TRBD2. Trimming removed 1 base from V and 5 bases from J; junction bases left unmatched: 8. The germline CDR1 and CDR2 sequences are PRHDT and FYEKMQ (reference sequence). The CDR3 totals 16 residues. This CDR3 reads CASSLAAGGVWETQYF. Written as DNA, the CDR3 is TGTGCCAGCAGCTTAGCCGCGGGGGGGGTTTGGGAGACCCAGTACTTC. The full variable domain, with the rest looked up from reference TRBV13 and TRBJ2-5, is AAGVIQSPRHLIKEKRETATLKCYPIPRHDTVYWYQQGPGQDPQFLISFYEKMQSDKGSIPDRFSAQQFSDYHSELNMSSLELGDSALYFCASSLAAGGVWETQYFGPGTRLLVL.

The chain has TRBV4-3 and TRBJ1-1, with D unresolved. V was cut by 1 base and J by 0 bases, with 12 bases left in between. CDR3 length: 16 residues. In germline, CDR1 is LGHNA, CDR2 YSLEER. CDR3 protein: CASSQVAGEMNTEAFF. The CDR3 nucleotides read TGCGCCAGCAGCCAAGTGGCAGGAGAGATGAACACTGAAGCTTTCTTT.

The chain employs TRBV4-3 and TRBJ2-7; 12 nucleotides align to TRBD2. The CDR3 runs 15 residues. Germline V gene data show CDR1 as LGHNA and CDR2 as YSLEER. V shed 2 bases, J shed 3 bases, and the junction held 2 bases outside the gene matches. The CDR3 spells CASSQLLAGGYEQYF. CDR3 DNA: TGCGCCAGCAGCCAATTACTAGCGGGAGGCTACGAGCAGTACTTC.

As to this clone: The germline gene is not matched at one end of the junction; a read error may be the cause. This rearrangement joins TRBV2 to TRBJ2-7; 9 bases line up with TRBD1. This CDR3 is 14 amino acids long. Germline V lookup: CDR1 SNHLY, CDR2 FYNNEI. CDR3 nucleotide sequence: TGTGCCAGCAGTGAAGCGAACCGGGGACAGGGCATGGACTTC. This sequence encodes CASSEANRGQGMDF.

This clone was counted only a few times. V usage is TRBV28 and J usage is TRBJ2-6; the D is unclear. The CDR3 sequence is 15 residues long. Germline V CDR1 and CDR2: MDHEN, SYDVKM. V lost 5 bases, J lost 2 bases, and 10 bases lay in between. The CDR3 region has the DNA TGTGCCAGCAGTCGCTCTCGGGCTGGGGCCAACGTCCTGACTTTC. Protein sequence: CASSRSRAGANVLTF.

The chain joins TRBV6-1 to TRBJ1-2, with 8 bases lining up with TRBD1. There are 14 residues in the CDR3. The germline V gene has CDR1 MNHNS and CDR2 SASEGT. V shed 6 bases and J 8 bases; nucleotides not matched to a gene: 11. The CDR3 reads CASSADRAIGGYTF. The CDR3 DNA sequence: TGTGCCAGCAGCGCGGACAGGGCAATAGGGGGCTACACCTTC.

The chain links TRBV5-4 to TRBJ2-5, with 8 bases aligning to TRBD2. This CDR3 comprises 14 residues. The V segment lost 7 bases and the J segment 5 bases; nucleotides outside the gene matches: 10. Per the germline V gene, CDR1 is SGHNT and CDR2 is YYREEE (reference sequence). This CDR3 reads CASRQGTREETQYF. CDR3 bases: TGTGCCAGCCGCCAAGGGACTAGAGAGGAGACCCAGTACTTC. Variable domain in full (rest from reference TRBV5-4 and TRBJ2-5): ETGVTQSPTHLIKTRGQQVTLRCSSQSGHNTVSWYQQALGQGPQFIFQYYREEENGRGNFPPRFSGLQFPNYSSELNVNALELDDSALYLCASRQGTREETQYFGPGTRLLVL.

The chain has TRBV28 and TRBJ1-4; maybe TRBD1 (6 bases). Germline V lookup: CDR1 MDHEN, CDR2 SYDVKM. V gave up 4 bases and J gave up 7 bases, with 16 bases separating them. This CDR3 contains 15 residues. The DNA of the CDR3 is TGTGCCAGCAGTTCCGTGGGGGGGGCGCGTGAAAAACTGTTTTTT. Translating it yields CASSSVGGAREKLFF.